This T cell receptor (beta chain) was profiled in a study of blood T cell repertoires in COVID-19. This clone was recorded only once. Measured with immunoSEQ multiplex PCR; TCRdb has only the in-frame clones, and not every one. Of some 530,000 clones detected, approximately 83% appear once; the ten largest clones hold 3% to 4%. Input material: peripheral blood. The receptor comes from a human donor in a cohort sampled during active COVID-19.

Here the CDR3 DNA reads TGTGCCAGCAGCCGAGGCGCAGGGTTGGGGTACGAGCAGTACTTC. As protein: CASSRGAGLGYEQYF. V gene TRBV14 combines with J gene TRBJ2-7; tentative D call: TRBD1 (5 bases). There are 15 residues in the CDR3. CDR1 and CDR2 (germline): SGHDN, FVKESK. V was clipped by 4 bases and J by 4 bases, with 17 bases between them.